This T cell receptor (beta chain) emerged from a study of blood T cell repertoires in COVID-19. Study details: Sites across the United States, Italy and Spain contributed samples from acute and convalescent COVID-19. The analysed material was cDNA or gDNA that came from T cells, B-cell-depleted T cells, or PBMCs.

Per germline, CDR1 MGHRA and CDR2 YSYEKL. V lost 1 base and J 0 bases, leaving 16 bases between the germline ends. The CDR3 has 18 residues. As handled by the study authors: Researchers report that nucleated cell counts were estimated from reference gene primer amplification. Method: immunoSEQ multiplex PCR; TCRdb's copy keeps in-frame clones and lacks some. D and trimming come from the DNA, and the V and J calls and clone size come from that table. Of approximately 280,000 clones in the sample, approximately 89% were seen once. The rearrangement joins TRBV4-1 to TRBJ1-3; D unresolved. The receptor's source is a woman aged 55-69 years with acute or convalescent COVID-19. The sequencing input was peripheral blood. CDR3 nucleotides: TGCGCCAGCAGCCAAGTCTCCGCCTCAGGTGCCTCTGGAAACACCATATATTTT. This codes for CASSQVSASGASGNTIYF.